Presented here are 20 T cell receptor beta chains from one specimen sequenced in a study of cytomegalovirus exposure and HLA in healthy donors. PCR employed 60 Vbeta and 13 Jbeta primers. Method: immunoSEQ multiplex PCR; TCRdb's copy keeps in-frame clones and lacks some. The top ten hold 1.5% to 2% of the sample, which has under 300,000 clones, 80% to 90% seen once. Sequencing was performed on PBMCs. Receptors originate from a woman aged 35 to 49 in good health and CMV-seropositive.

The chain recombines TRBV19 with TRBJ2-1, with D perhaps TRBD2 (5 bases). Trimming cost V 3 bases and J 4 bases, with 13 bases left between them. The CDR3 has 15 residues. Germline lookup yields CDR1 LNHDA and CDR2 SQIVND (reference sequence). The CDR3 DNA sequence: TGTGCCAGTAGTATGGGGAGAGATCCTTACAATGAGCAGTTCTTC. Translating it yields CASSMGRDPYNEQFF.

The table lists this clone with a few counts. The junction and the germline gene differ at one end; a read error may be behind it. This chain links TRBV7-9 with TRBJ2-2, with no clear D. The CDR3 loop spans 12 amino acids. CDR1 is SEHNR and CDR2 is FQNEAQ in the germline V gene (reference sequence). In nucleotides, the CDR3 is TGTTCCAGCAGCTCACATACCGGGGAGCTGTTTTTT. Residues: CSSSSHTGELFF.

This chain connects TRBV30 to TRBJ2-7; maybe TRBD1 (5 bases). Germline-derived CDR1 and CDR2 are GTSNPN and SVGIG (reference sequence). The CDR3 spans 11 residues. V lost 8 bases and J lost 1, with 9 bases in between. The CDR3 coding sequence is TGTGCCGGAAGACAGTCCTACGAGCAGTACTTC. As protein: CAGRQSYEQYF.

This chain links TRBV2 with TRBJ1-1; D call uncertain. The V and J ends lost 3 bases and 7 bases respectively, with 12 bases between them. Germline assignment: CDR1 SNHLY and CDR2 FYNNEI. This CDR3 is built from 13 residues. The CDR3 loop reads CASSDRQRGEAFF. In DNA form, the CDR3 reads TGTGCCAGCAGTGACCGACAACGGGGTGAAGCTTTCTTT.

V usage is TRBV5-4 and J usage is TRBJ2-1; TRBD2 agrees at 14 bases. The CDR3 consists of 16 residues. The V gene end was trimmed by 2 bases and the J gene end by 8 bases; junction bases not matched to a gene: 6. In germline, CDR1 is SGHNT, CDR2 YYREEE (reference sequence). The CDR3 DNA is TGTGCCAGCAGCTTTCCCGGGACTAGCGGGAGTTATGAGCAGTTCTTC. This translates into CASSFPGTSGSYEQFF.

This clone was recorded only once. This rearrangement joins TRBV11-3 to TRBJ1-4, with D possibly being TRBD1 (5 bases). Germline lookup yields CDR1 SGHNT and CDR2 YENEEA. V shed 1 base and J shed 2 bases, with 11 bases lying between them. The CDR3 totals 16 residues. For the CDR3, the DNA is TGTGCCAGCAGCTTAGCAGTCTGGGGCACTAATGAAAAACTGTTTTTT. Encoded protein: CASSLAVWGTNEKLFF.

The V call is TRBV19, the J call TRBJ1-2; 7 bases are a match to TRBD1. From germline, CDR1 is LNHDA and CDR2 SQIVND (reference sequence). CDR3 length: 17 amino acids. With V trimmed by 4 bases and J by 1 base, 12 bases remained unmatched. The CDR3 here is CASSTRDSGLHNYGYTF. The DNA of the CDR3 is TGTGCCAGTAGTACCCGGGACAGCGGTCTCCATAACTATGGCTACACCTTC.

The chain couples TRBV29-1 to TRBJ2-3; no definite D call. This CDR3 spans 12 amino acids. Germline loops: CDR1 SQVTM, CDR2 ANQGSEA. V lost 1 base and J lost 3, with 5 bases in between. DNA of the CDR3: TGCAGCGTTGAAGCCGGGACAGATACGCAGTATTTT. It specifies CSVEAGTDTQYF.

The chain recombines TRBV5-1 with TRBJ2-2; 7 bases line up with TRBD1. This CDR3 comprises 15 residues. The germline CDR1 and CDR2 sequences are SGHRS and YFSETQ. With V trimmed by 1 base and J by 6 bases, 6 bases remained unmatched. CDR3 sequence: CASSLRDRESGELFF. The CDR3 nucleotides are TGCGCCAGCAGCTTGAGGGACAGAGAGTCCGGGGAGCTGTTTTTT.

This clone was seen just once. V is TRBV30 and J is TRBJ1-1; TRBD1 might be the D (5 bases). The CDR3 totals 13 residues. CDR1 GTSNPN and CDR2 SVGIG come from the germline V gene (reference sequence). Trimming stripped 4 bases from V and 3 bases from J, with 12 bases between. CDR3 protein: CAWNQRGDTEAFF. In DNA, the CDR3 is TGTGCCTGGAACCAACGGGGGGACACTGAAGCTTTCTTT.

The rearrangement joins TRBV6-6 to TRBJ1-5, with TRBD1 identical over 11 bases. The trim removed 3 bases at V and 4 bases at J, leaving 2 bases unmatched. The CDR3 runs to 15 residues. Germline values: CDR1 MNHNY, CDR2 SVGAGI (reference sequence). The CDR3 sequence is CASSYGDRGNQPQHF. In nucleotides, the CDR3 is TGTGCCAGCAGTTATGGGGACAGGGGGAATCAGCCCCAGCATTTT.

CDR3 in DNA: TGTGCCATCAGTGATGACAGGGCCGAGCAGTACTTC. Translation gives CAISDDRAEQYF. The rearrangement links TRBV10-3 to TRBJ2-7; 7 bases map to TRBD1. The CDR3 contains 12 residues. The trim removed 3 bases at V and 6 bases at J, leaving 2 bases unmatched. The germline V gene has CDR1 ENHRY and CDR2 SYGVKD.

This sequence joins TRBV14 and TRBJ1-3; D unclear. Germline V gene sequence: CDR1 SGHDN, CDR2 FVKESK. The CDR3 spans 14 residues. V lost 4 bases to trimming and J lost 0 bases, with 7 bases between them. The CDR3 loop is CASSPRLSGNTIYF. The CDR3 nucleotides are TGTGCCAGCAGCCCGAGGCTCTCTGGAAACACCATATATTTT. Full variable domain (outside the CDR3, taken from reference TRBV14 and TRBJ1-3): EAGVTQFPSHSVIEKGQTVTLRCDPISGHDNLYWYRRVMGKEIKFLLHFVKESKQDESGMPNNRFLAERTGGTYSTLKVQPAELEDSGVYFCASSPRLSGNTIYFGEGSWLTVV.

This clone was counted a few times. Additional DNA sequences in this sample encode the identical CDR3. The V gene is TRBV30, the J gene TRBJ1-5; TRBD1 matches at 7 bases. V lost 1 base, J lost 6 bases, and 3 bases stayed unmatched. The CDR3 runs 13 residues. Germline assignment: CDR1 GTSNPN and CDR2 SVGIG (reference sequence). CDR3 nucleotide sequence: TGTGCCTGGAGTGGACAGGGAGGTCAGCCCCAGCATTTT. Its protein is CAWSGQGGQPQHF.

The J gene is TRBJ1-2, the V gene TRBV7-2; D is perhaps TRBD1 (6 bases). V was cut by 4 bases and J by 6 bases, with 15 bases left in between. The CDR3 totals 14 residues. Per the germline V gene, CDR1 is SGHTA and CDR2 is FQGNSA. The CDR3 region has the DNA TGTGCCAGCAGCTCATTATGGGACATTGATGGCTACACCTTC. Translation gives CASSSLWDIDGYTF.

The V and J genes are TRBV4-2 and TRBJ2-5; D may be TRBD1 (7 bases). Germline CDR1 and CDR2: LGHNA and YNFKEQ. Trimming stripped 4 bases from V and 4 bases from J, with 10 bases between. This CDR3 comprises 13 residues. Here the CDR3 DNA reads TGTGCCAGCAGCCCAGGGGGGTTAGAGACCCAGTACTTC. Amino acids: CASSPGGLETQYF.

This clone was observed a handful of times. The J gene is TRBJ2-6, the V gene TRBV2, with 7 bases that match TRBD1. J was trimmed by 9 bases and V by 4 bases; bases with no gene match: 9. The CDR3 covers 15 residues. Germline V CDR1 and CDR2: SNHLY, FYNNEI. The CDR3 bases are TGTGCCAGCAGTGTAACAGACAGGGACGACAACGTCCTGACTTTC. It encodes CASSVTDRDDNVLTF.

The chain employs TRBV5-4 and TRBJ2-1; D might be TRBD2 (5 bases). The CDR3 runs 16 residues. Trimming left V 6 bases short and J 5 bases short, with 21 bases between. Germline CDR1 is SGHNT and CDR2 is YYREEE (reference sequence). CDR3 DNA: TGTGCCAGCACCGTTGGGCCCCCACTAGGTGACAATGAGCAGTTCTTC. Translation gives CASTVGPPLGDNEQFF.

CDR3 residues: CASSAPTGLSSPLHF. The CDR3 region has the DNA TGTGCCAGCAGCGCCCCGACAGGGTTGAGTTCACCCCTCCACTTT. The chain is built from TRBV5-6 and TRBJ1-6; 7 bases agree with TRBD1. V was pared by 4 bases and J by 9 bases, with 10 bases of the junction left unmatched. The CDR3 length is 15 residues. Germline lookup yields CDR1 SGHDT and CDR2 YYEEEE.

This clone has a handful of counts. The gene calls are TRBV13 and TRBJ2-2; D may be TRBD1 (5 bases). Per the germline V gene, CDR1 is PRHDT and CDR2 is FYEKMQ (reference sequence). The V and J ends lost 2 bases and 6 bases respectively, with 13 bases between them. This CDR3 spans 15 amino acids. The CDR3 region has the DNA TGTGCCAGCAGCTTATCTGGACAAAACGCCGGGGAGCTGTTTTTT. Encoded protein: CASSLSGQNAGELFF.